This T cell receptor (beta chain) was identified in a study of blood T cells in healthy people across ages. For this clonotype: Its antigen is unidentified. A much larger clone differs by one base, so this may be a read error.

Overall study findings and caveats: Diversity of TCR beta correlated strongly with naive T cell percentage.

This CDR3 contains 13 residues. Primed by a sample-barcoded 5' primer and a J-beta primer mix, a second PCR proceeded for 7 to 11 cycles. MiXCR, applied by TCRdb to the 5' RACE reads, yields one record per CDR3 protein. The table records 650,000 to 1,000,000 distinct CDR3 sequences, under 40% of them present only once. The origin of this receptor is a man aged 18 to 35 in good health. The chain employs TRBV12-3 or TRBV12-4 and TRBJ2-5; D not resolved. The end of the DNA aligns better with TRBJ2-7, so the J call may be wrong. The sequenced material came from blood. DNA of the CDR3: TGTGCCAACAGTTTAGGAGTAGTGAACGAGCAGTACTTC. This encodes CANSLGVVNEQYF.